This TCR beta chain comes out of a study of cytomegalovirus exposure and HLA in healthy donors. Healthy bone marrow donors supplied every sample. Overall study results and limits: The study assumed roughly uniform donor sequencing depth for presence/absence analyses. As confirmed in vitro, a few CMV-associated chains were specific for CMV antigens.

The CDR3 covers 18 residues. The germline gives CDR1 SGHVS, CDR2 FNYEAQ. Trimming at V came to 5 bases and at J to 8 bases, leaving 20 bases not matched to a gene. Concerning this clone: Its target is not known.

The PCR contained 60 Vbeta and 13 Jbeta primers. In the original workflow: An analysis performed later counted about 80 million unique TCR beta chains (roughly 10 million of them shared). Libraries were prepared by immunoSEQ multiplex PCR; TCRdb keeps only in-frame clonotypes and omits some of them. The V and J calls and clone size are taken from that table; D and trimming were inferred from the DNA. Here the sample spans around 150,000 clones, 80% being singletons. The TCR originated in a man aged 25-45 years in good health and CMV-seronegative. The chain carries TRBV7-6 and TRBJ1-4, with 7 bases fitting TRBD1. The sequencing sample was made of PBMCs. The DNA for the CDR3 is TGTGCCAGCAGCCCAGCCGGGACAGCCAATTTGGAGGGGGAAAAACTGTTTTTT. Translation: CASSPAGTANLEGEKLFF.